Below are 9 T cell receptor beta chains sequenced from a single sample in a study of cytomegalovirus exposure and HLA in healthy donors. In the PCR, 60 Vbeta and 13 Jbeta primers were used. Only in-frame clones appear in the TCRdb table, and some are missing; sequencing was by immunoSEQ multiplex PCR. The table includes 150,000 to 200,000 clones, around 76% detected once. Source material: PBMCs. The receptors originated from a woman aged 25 to 39 in good health and CMV-seropositive.

V is TRBV6-5 and J is TRBJ2-7, with 8 bases that match TRBD1. V was pared by 8 bases and J by 3 bases, with 0 bases of the junction left unmatched. The length of the CDR3 is 11 residues. The germline V gene encodes CDR1 MNHEY and CDR2 SVGAGI. The CDR3 DNA follows: TGTGCCAGCGGACAGGGCTACGAGCAGTACTTC. Translation: CASGQGYEQYF.

This chain joins TRBV15 and TRBJ2-7; 7 bases match TRBD1. CDR3 length: 13 residues. V shed 3 bases, J shed 4 bases, and the junction held 3 bases outside the gene matches. Germline loops: CDR1 LNHNV, CDR2 YYDKDF (reference sequence). The CDR3 DNA follows: TGTGCCACCAGCAGCCGACAGGGTTACGAGCAGTACTTC. Translation: CATSSRQGYEQYF.

The chain combines TRBV5-6 with TRBJ2-1, with 12 nucleotides matching TRBD2. The CDR3 sequence is 15 residues long. The germline V gene has CDR1 SGHDT and CDR2 YYEEEE. The V and J ends lost 4 bases and 7 bases, in that order; junction bases with no gene match: 6. CDR3 sequence reads: CASSPGLAGTNEQFF. The CDR3 DNA reads TGTGCCAGCAGCCCTGGACTAGCGGGAACGAATGAGCAGTTCTTC.

The chain links TRBV18 to TRBJ1-1; 11 nucleotides agree with TRBD1. The V gene's germline CDR1 is KGHSH and CDR2 LQKENI. V gave up 4 bases and J gave up 8 bases; unmatched junction bases: 3. The CDR3 has 13 residues. CDR3 region: CASSRGQGGEAFF. CDR3 DNA: TGTGCCAGCTCACGGGGACAGGGGGGGGAAGCTTTCTTT.

This chain joins TRBV9 and TRBJ2-1; TRBD2 aligns across 7 bases. The J segment lost 2 bases and the V segment lost 4 bases, leaving 6 bases of the junction unmatched. The CDR3 spans 15 residues. The germline V gene has CDR1 SGDLS and CDR2 YYNGEE. The CDR3 loop is CASSLTGGPYNEQFF. The CDR3 DNA reads TGTGCCAGCAGCCTAACGGGAGGACCCTACAATGAGCAGTTCTTC.

The chain combines TRBV30 with TRBJ2-7; maybe TRBD1 (5 bases). The CDR3 runs to 13 residues. Germline CDR1 is GTSNPN and CDR2 is SVGIG (reference sequence). The germline V and J ends were trimmed by 6 bases and 3 bases, with 15 bases remaining between them. CDR3 DNA: TGTGCCTGCAACAGGCGGTTAAACTACGAGCAGTACTTC. Amino acid sequence: CACNRRLNYEQYF. The full variable domain, in which reference TRBV30 and TRBJ2-7 provide the parts outside the CDR3, is SQTIHQWPATLVQPVGSPLSLECTVEGTSNPNLYWYRQAAGRGLQLLFYSVGIGQISSEVPQNLSASRPQDRQFILSSKKLLLSDSGFYLCACNRRLNYEQYFGPGTRLTVT.

The chain has TRBV11-2 and TRBJ2-7; maybe TRBD1 (5 bases). CDR3 size: 16 residues. In germline, CDR1 is SGHAT, CDR2 FQNNGV. Trimming cost V 10 bases and J 6 bases, with 28 bases left between them. CDR3 nucleotide sequence: TGTGCCACCACCGCATTGGTTCTGACAGAAAGTGGCGAGCAGTACTTC. The encoded protein is CATTALVLTESGEQYF.

This clone was seen only once. The chain carries TRBV9 and TRBJ2-3; 7 nucleotides agree with TRBD1. Germline assignment: CDR1 SGDLS and CDR2 YYNGEE. There are 16 residues in the CDR3. With V trimmed by 2 bases and J by 5 bases, 11 bases remained unmatched. As DNA, the CDR3 is TGTGCCAGCAGCGTGCGGACAGGTTATCGAGAAGATACGCAGTATTTT. This sequence encodes CASSVRTGYREDTQYF.

The chain is built from TRBV15 and TRBJ1-1; tentative D call: TRBD1 (5 bases). CDR3 length: 12 amino acids. The germline gives CDR1 LNHNV, CDR2 YYDKDF (reference sequence). The CDR3 here is CATGGVNTEAFF. CDR3 coding DNA: TGTGCTACCGGAGGGGTGAACACTGAAGCTTTCTTT.